This T cell receptor beta chain comes out of a study of T cell responses to AZD1222 COVID-19 vaccine. CDR3 size: 16 residues. The V gene lost 2 bases and the J gene lost 3 bases, with 15 bases spanning the gap. Germline V lookup: CDR1 MGHRA, CDR2 YSYEKL. As regards this clone: No antigen is known for it.

The protocol was immunoSEQ multiplex PCR, while the TCRdb copy is restricted to in-frame clones and leaves out a portion. In the table there are approximately 200,000 clones, 94% of which are singletons. Study conclusions and caveats: Within unmutated variant regions lay the reported targets of nearly half of spike-specific TCRs.

Sequencing used peripheral blood, obtained on day 0 of AZD1222 vaccination. The TCR sequence derives from an adult in good health. The rearrangement uses TRBV4-1 and TRBJ2-3, with D possibly TRBD1 on 5 matching bases. CDR3 nucleotides: TGCGCCAGCAGCCAATCGCCCAGGGTCGGGACAGATACGCAGTATTTT. Amino acids: CASSQSPRVGTDTQYF.